This T cell receptor beta chain was captured by sequencing in a study of response to subunit inactivated influenza vaccine. Study findings and constraints: With each seasonal influenza vaccination, the authors suggested, few new T cells are recruited.

Looked up from germline, CDR1 is MNHNS and CDR2 is SASEGT. CDR3 length equals 17 residues. The trim removed 6 bases at V and 1 base at J, leaving 12 bases unmatched. TCRdb independently ran MiXCR on the RT-PCR reads; one entry per CDR3 protein. There are 860,000 or so distinct CDR3 sequences in the sample; around 20% occur only once, and more than 8.5% lies in the top ten. In this sample, this clonotype turned up many times. The antigen remains undetermined. The input for sequencing was PBMCs from blood, taken 4 to 6 days after vaccination. This receptor was identified in a man aged 45-60 years who received an inactivated influenza vaccine. The V call is TRBV6-1, the J call TRBJ1-1, with 9 bases aligning to TRBD1. The CDR3 loop reads CASRPDRGKGGNTEAFF. CDR3 nucleotide sequence: TGTGCCAGCAGACCGGACAGGGGTAAAGGGGGGAACACTGAAGCTTTCTTT.